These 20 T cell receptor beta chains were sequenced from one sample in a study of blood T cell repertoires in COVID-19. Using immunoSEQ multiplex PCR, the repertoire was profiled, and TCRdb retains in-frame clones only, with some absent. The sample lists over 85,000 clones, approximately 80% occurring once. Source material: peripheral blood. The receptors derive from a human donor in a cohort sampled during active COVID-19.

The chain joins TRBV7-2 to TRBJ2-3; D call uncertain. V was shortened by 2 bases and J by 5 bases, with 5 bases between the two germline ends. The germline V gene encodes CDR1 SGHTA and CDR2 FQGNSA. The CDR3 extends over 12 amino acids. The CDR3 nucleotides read TGTGCCAGCAGCTTAACCAGAGATACGCAGTATTTT. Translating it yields CASSLTRDTQYF.

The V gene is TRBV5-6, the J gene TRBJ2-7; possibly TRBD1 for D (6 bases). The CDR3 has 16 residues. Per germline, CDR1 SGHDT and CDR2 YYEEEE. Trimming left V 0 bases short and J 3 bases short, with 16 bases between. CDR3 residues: CASSLVTGSRLYEQYF. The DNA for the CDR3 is TGTGCCAGCAGCTTGGTTACAGGGAGTAGGCTCTACGAGCAGTACTTC. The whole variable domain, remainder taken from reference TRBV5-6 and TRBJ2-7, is DAGVTQSPTHLIKTRGQQVTLRCSPKSGHDTVSWYQQALGQGPQFIFQYYEEEERQRGNFPDRFSGHQFPNYSSELNVNALLLGDSALYLCASSLVTGSRLYEQYFGPGTRLTVT.

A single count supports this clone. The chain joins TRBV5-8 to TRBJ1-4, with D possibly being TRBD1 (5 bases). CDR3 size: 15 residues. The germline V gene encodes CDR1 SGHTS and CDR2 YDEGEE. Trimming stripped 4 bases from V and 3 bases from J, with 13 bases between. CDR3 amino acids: CASSHRGGANEKLFF. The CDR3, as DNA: TGTGCCAGCAGCCATCGGGGGGGTGCTAATGAAAAACTGTTTTTT.

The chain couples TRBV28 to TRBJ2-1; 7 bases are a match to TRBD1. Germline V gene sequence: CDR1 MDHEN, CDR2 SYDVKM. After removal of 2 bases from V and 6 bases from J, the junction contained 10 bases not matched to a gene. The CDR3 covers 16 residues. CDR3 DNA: TGTGCCAGCAGTTTACAGGGGGTGAATATAGGCAATGAGCAGTTCTTC. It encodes CASSLQGVNIGNEQFF.

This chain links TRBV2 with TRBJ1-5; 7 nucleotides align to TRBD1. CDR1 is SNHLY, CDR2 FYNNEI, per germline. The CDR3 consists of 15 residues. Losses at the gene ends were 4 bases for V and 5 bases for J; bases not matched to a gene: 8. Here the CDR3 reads CASSGQGVRYQPQHF. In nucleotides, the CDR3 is TGTGCCAGCAGTGGTCAGGGGGTACGCTATCAGCCCCAGCATTTT.

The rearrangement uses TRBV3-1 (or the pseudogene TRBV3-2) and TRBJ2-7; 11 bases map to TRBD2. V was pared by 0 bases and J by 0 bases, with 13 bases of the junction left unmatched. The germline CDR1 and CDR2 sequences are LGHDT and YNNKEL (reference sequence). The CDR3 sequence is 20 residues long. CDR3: CASSQDLGSGGAILSYEQYF. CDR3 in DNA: TGTGCCAGCAGCCAAGATCTGGGTAGCGGGGGGGCCATACTCTCCTACGAGCAGTACTTC.

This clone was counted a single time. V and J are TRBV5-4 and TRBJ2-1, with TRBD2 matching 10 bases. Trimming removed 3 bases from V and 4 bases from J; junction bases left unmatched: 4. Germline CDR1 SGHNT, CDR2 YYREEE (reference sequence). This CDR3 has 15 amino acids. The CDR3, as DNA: TGTGCCAGCAGCTCGTCTAGCGGGGGATACAATGAGCAGTTCTTC. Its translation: CASSSSSGGYNEQFF.

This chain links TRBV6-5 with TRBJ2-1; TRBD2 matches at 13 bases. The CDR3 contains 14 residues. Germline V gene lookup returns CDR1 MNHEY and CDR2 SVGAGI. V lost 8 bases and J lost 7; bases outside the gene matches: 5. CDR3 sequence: CASLLAGGLNEQFF. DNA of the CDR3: TGTGCCAGCCTACTAGCGGGGGGGCTTAATGAGCAGTTCTTC.

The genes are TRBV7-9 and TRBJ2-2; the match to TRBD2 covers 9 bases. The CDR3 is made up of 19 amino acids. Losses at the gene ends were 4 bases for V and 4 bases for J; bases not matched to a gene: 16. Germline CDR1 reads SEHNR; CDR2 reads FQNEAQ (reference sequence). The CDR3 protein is CASSSLLGASGIGTGELFF. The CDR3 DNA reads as TGTGCCAGCAGCTCCCTGTTAGGAGCTAGCGGGATAGGCACCGGGGAGCTGTTTTTT.

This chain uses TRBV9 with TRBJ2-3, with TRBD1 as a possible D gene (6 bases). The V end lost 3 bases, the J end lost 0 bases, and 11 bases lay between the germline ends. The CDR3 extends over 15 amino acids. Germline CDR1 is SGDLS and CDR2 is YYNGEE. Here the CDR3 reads CASSERGGSTDTQYF. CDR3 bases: TGTGCCAGCAGCGAGAGAGGGGGAAGCACAGATACGCAGTATTTT.

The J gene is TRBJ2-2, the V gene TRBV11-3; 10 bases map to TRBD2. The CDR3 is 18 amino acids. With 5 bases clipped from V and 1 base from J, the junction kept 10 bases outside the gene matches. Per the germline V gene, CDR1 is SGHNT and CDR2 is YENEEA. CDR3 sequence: CASSPGLAGGLNTGELFF. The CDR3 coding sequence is TGTGCCAGCAGCCCAGGGTTAGCGGGGGGCCTGAACACCGGGGAGCTGTTTTTT.

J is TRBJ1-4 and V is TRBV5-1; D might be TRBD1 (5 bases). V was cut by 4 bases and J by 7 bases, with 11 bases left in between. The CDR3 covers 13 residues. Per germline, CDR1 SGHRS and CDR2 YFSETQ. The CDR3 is CASSTLGGEKLFF. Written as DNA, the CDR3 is TGCGCCAGCAGCACCCTGGGGGGTGAAAAACTGTTTTTT.

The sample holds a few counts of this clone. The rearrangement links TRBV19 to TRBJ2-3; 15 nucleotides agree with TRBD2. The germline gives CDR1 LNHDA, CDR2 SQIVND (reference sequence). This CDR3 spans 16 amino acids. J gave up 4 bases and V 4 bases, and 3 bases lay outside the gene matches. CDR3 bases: TGTGCCAGTAGTAAGGGGACTAGCGGGGGGTCAGATACGCAGTATTTT. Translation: CASSKGTSGGSDTQYF.

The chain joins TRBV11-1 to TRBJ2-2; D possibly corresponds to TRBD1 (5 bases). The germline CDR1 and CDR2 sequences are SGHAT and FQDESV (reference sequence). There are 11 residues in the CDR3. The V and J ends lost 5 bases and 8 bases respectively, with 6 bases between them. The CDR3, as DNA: TGTGCCAGCAGCCCAGGGGGGGAGCTGTTTTTT. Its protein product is CASSPGGELFF.

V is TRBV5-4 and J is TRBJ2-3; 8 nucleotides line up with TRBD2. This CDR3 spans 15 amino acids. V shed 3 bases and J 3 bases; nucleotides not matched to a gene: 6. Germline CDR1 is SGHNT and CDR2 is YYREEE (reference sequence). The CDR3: CASSSRGGGTDTQYF. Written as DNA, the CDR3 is TGTGCCAGCAGCTCCCGGGGGGGAGGAACAGATACGCAGTATTTT.

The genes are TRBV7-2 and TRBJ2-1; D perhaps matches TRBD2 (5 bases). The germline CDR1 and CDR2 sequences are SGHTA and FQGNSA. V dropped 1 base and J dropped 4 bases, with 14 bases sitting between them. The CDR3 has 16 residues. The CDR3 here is CASSLEGAVRYNEQFF. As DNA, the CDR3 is TGTGCCAGCAGCTTAGAGGGAGCGGTTAGATACAATGAGCAGTTCTTC.

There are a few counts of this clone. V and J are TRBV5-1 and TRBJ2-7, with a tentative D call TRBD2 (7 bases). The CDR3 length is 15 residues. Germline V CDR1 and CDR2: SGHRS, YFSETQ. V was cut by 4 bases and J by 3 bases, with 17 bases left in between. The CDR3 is CASSQREQGNYEQYF. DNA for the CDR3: TGCGCCAGCAGCCAGCGGGAACAGGGTAACTACGAGCAGTACTTC. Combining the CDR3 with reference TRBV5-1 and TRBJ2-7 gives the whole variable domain KAGVTQTPRYLIKTRGQQVTLSCSPISGHRSVSWYQQTPGQGLQFLFEYFSETQRNKGNFPGRFSGRQFSNSRSEMNVSTLELGDSALYLCASSQREQGNYEQYFGPGTRLTVT.

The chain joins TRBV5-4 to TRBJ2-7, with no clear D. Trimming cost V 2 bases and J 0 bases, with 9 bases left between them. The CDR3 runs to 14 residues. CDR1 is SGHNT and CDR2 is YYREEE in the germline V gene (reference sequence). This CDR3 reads CASSLQRSSYEQYF. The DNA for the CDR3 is TGTGCCAGCAGCTTACAAAGGAGCTCCTACGAGCAGTACTTC.

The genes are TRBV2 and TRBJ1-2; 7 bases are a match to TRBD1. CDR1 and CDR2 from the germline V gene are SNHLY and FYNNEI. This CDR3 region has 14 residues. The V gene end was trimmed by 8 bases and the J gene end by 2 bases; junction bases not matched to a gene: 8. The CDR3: CASLPGQTNYGYTF. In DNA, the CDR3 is TGTGCCAGCCTTCCGGGACAGACGAACTATGGCTACACCTTC.

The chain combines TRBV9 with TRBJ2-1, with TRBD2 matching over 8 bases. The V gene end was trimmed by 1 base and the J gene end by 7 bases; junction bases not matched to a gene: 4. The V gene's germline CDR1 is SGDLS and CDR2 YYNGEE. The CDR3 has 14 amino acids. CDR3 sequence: CASSVSAGENEQFF. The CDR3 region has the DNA TGTGCCAGCAGCGTATCAGCGGGGGAAAATGAGCAGTTCTTC.